A selection of T cell receptor beta chains follows, all from one sample in a study of shared clonotypes between healthy human individuals. Libraries were prepared by immunoSEQ multiplex PCR; TCRdb keeps only in-frame clonotypes and omits some of them. The data show about 110,000 clones, around 68% seen once. Sample: memory CD8+ T cells sorted from blood. Every receptor here comes from a woman aged 30 to 39 in good health. CDR3s include the opening cysteine and the closing phenylalanine or tryptophan. Fields, in order: CDR3 DNA, CDR3 protein, clone size, J gene, V gene, D gene. The D gene is left open where the match is weak. Size values are once, few and many counts, or a class for expanded clones, and some rows have none.

CDR3 DNA: TGTGCCAGCAGTGACCAAGCGAAGAATGAGCAGTTCTTC
CDR3 protein: CASSDQAKNEQFF
clone size: many
J gene: TRBJ2-1
V gene: TRBV6-4
D gene: NA

CDR3 DNA: TGCGCCAGCAGCTTGGACAGTTTCTCTGGGGCCAACGTCCTGACTTTC
CDR3 protein: CASSLDSFSGANVLTF
clone size: NA
J gene: TRBJ2-6
V gene: TRBV5-1
D gene: NA

CDR3 DNA: TGTGCCAGCAGCTTAGTAATGTCGGACTACGAGCAGTACTTC
CDR3 protein: CASSLVMSDYEQYF
clone size: few
J gene: TRBJ2-7
V gene: TRBV7-9
D gene: NA

CDR3 DNA: TGTGCCAGCAGTCGGGACGGTCCCTACGAGCAGTACTTC
CDR3 protein: CASSRDGPYEQYF
clone size: NA
J gene: TRBJ2-7
V gene: TRBV2
D gene: NA

CDR3 DNA: TGTGCCAGCTCATCACGGCACCGGGACAGTCATGGTCCCCAGCATTTT
CDR3 protein: CASSSRHRDSHGPQHF
clone size: NA
J gene: TRBJ1-5
V gene: TRBV18
D gene: TRBD1

CDR3 DNA: TGTGCCAGCAGTAACGGACCTCTCTTTGGAGAGACCCAGTACTTC
CDR3 protein: CASSNGPLFGETQYF
clone size: NA
J gene: TRBJ2-5
V gene: TRBV28
D gene: NA

CDR3 DNA: TGTGCCAGCAGCTTAGTGTTCAGTTTTCGCACTGAAGCTTTCTTT
CDR3 protein: CASSLVFSFRTEAFF
clone size: NA
J gene: TRBJ1-1
V gene: TRBV11-2
D gene: NA

CDR3 DNA: TGTGCCAGCAGCCCCGACTGGACTAGCGGGAGCTGGGGGTACAATGAGCAGTTCTTC
CDR3 protein: CASSPDWTSGSWGYNEQFF
clone size: NA
J gene: TRBJ2-1
V gene: TRBV11-2
D gene: TRBD2

CDR3 DNA: TGTGCCAGCAACAATTGGGGAGCCGATGAAGCTTTCTTT
CDR3 protein: CASNNWGADEAFF
clone size: NA
J gene: TRBJ1-1
V gene: TRBV5-4
D gene: NA

CDR3 DNA: TGTGCCAGCAGAACGACAGTAGGTATGGTGCGGGAGGGCCAAACAGATACGCAGTATTTT
CDR3 protein: CASRTTVGMVREGQTDTQYF
clone size: once
J gene: TRBJ2-3
V gene: TRBV27
D gene: TRBD2

CDR3 DNA: TGCGCCAGCAGCTTGGACCGCGCCGACTACAATGAGCAGTTCTTC
CDR3 protein: CASSLDRADYNEQFF
clone size: NA
J gene: TRBJ2-1
V gene: TRBV5-1
D gene: NA

CDR3 DNA: TGTGCCAGCAGCCCCGGGGCGGGGACTTGCCATTACGAGCAGTACTTC
CDR3 protein: CASSPGAGTCHYEQYF
clone size: once
J gene: TRBJ2-7
V gene: TRBV4-2
D gene: NA

CDR3 DNA: TGTGCCAGCAGCGTCGGACAGGGAGGCTATGGCTACACCTTC
CDR3 protein: CASSVGQGGYGYTF
clone size: NA
J gene: TRBJ1-2
V gene: TRBV2
D gene: TRBD1

CDR3 DNA: TGTGCCAGCAGTCCAGGGTTGGGTCAGCCCCAGCATTTT
CDR3 protein: CASSPGLGQPQHF
clone size: NA
J gene: TRBJ1-5
V gene: TRBV7-3
D gene: NA

CDR3 DNA: TGTGCCAGCAGCATCGATGTGACAGACGAGTTCTTC
CDR3 protein: CASSIDVTDEFF
clone size: few
J gene: TRBJ2-1
V gene: TRBV7-9
D gene: NA

CDR3 DNA: TGCGCCAGCAGCCAAGGGCAGGGGGCCGACGAGCAGTACTTC
CDR3 protein: CASSQGQGADEQYF
clone size: NA
J gene: TRBJ2-7
V gene: TRBV4-1
D gene: TRBD1

CDR3 DNA: TGTGCCAGCAGTTTACCGGTCGCCTACGAGCAGTACTTC
CDR3 protein: CASSLPVAYEQYF
clone size: NA
J gene: TRBJ2-7
V gene: TRBV28
D gene: NA

CDR3 DNA: TGTGCCAGCAGTTTATCGGGACCCTGGGCAAAACTGTTTTTT
CDR3 protein: CASSLSGPWAKLFF
clone size: NA
J gene: TRBJ1-4
V gene: TRBV27
D gene: NA

CDR3 DNA: TGTGCCAGCAGCTACCAAAGAAGGTCACGGGAGACCCAGTACTTC
CDR3 protein: CASSYQRRSRETQYF
clone size: NA
J gene: TRBJ2-5
V gene: TRBV5-6
D gene: NA

CDR3 DNA: TGTGCCAGCAGTGAAGAAGATAGCCGCGCCTACGAGCAGTACTTC
CDR3 protein: CASSEEDSRAYEQYF
clone size: once
J gene: TRBJ2-7
V gene: TRBV6-1
D gene: NA

CDR3 DNA: TGTGCCAGCAGCTTGGCCTCCTCAAACACTGAAGCTTTCTTT
CDR3 protein: CASSLASSNTEAFF
clone size: once
J gene: TRBJ1-1
V gene: TRBV5-6
D gene: NA

CDR3 DNA: TGTGCCAGCACTATCGGCGGACCCACCTACGAGCAGTACTTC
CDR3 protein: CASTIGGPTYEQYF
clone size: many
J gene: TRBJ2-7
V gene: TRBV11-2
D gene: NA

CDR3 DNA: TGTGCCAGCAGCACCCAGGCGTGGGACGGGTCAGATACGCAGTATTTT
CDR3 protein: CASSTQAWDGSDTQYF
clone size: few
J gene: TRBJ2-3
V gene: TRBV7-9
D gene: NA

CDR3 DNA: TGCAGCGTGGCCGGGACACAGAACACCGGGGAGCTGTTTTTT
CDR3 protein: CSVAGTQNTGELFF
clone size: NA
J gene: TRBJ2-2
V gene: TRBV29-1
D gene: NA

CDR3 DNA: TGTGCCAGCAGCCAGGGTAGAGAGACCCAGTACTTC
CDR3 protein: CASSQGRETQYF
clone size: NA
J gene: TRBJ2-5
V gene: TRBV14
D gene: NA

CDR3 DNA: TGTGCCAGCAGTGAAGGGACAGGGGCCGGGGAGCTGTTTTTT
CDR3 protein: CASSEGTGAGELFF
clone size: many
J gene: TRBJ2-2
V gene: TRBV6-4
D gene: TRBD1

CDR3 DNA: TGCGCCAGCAGCCAAAGCCGGGGGGGAGGGACCTACGAGCAGTACTTC
CDR3 protein: CASSQSRGGGTYEQYF
clone size: NA
J gene: TRBJ2-7
V gene: TRBV4-1
D gene: TRBD2

CDR3 DNA: TGTGCCAGCAGCCAGAACCAGGGGCAGCCCCAGCATTTT
CDR3 protein: CASSQNQGQPQHF
clone size: NA
J gene: TRBJ1-5
V gene: TRBV11-2
D gene: NA

CDR3 DNA: TGTGCCAGCAGCCAAGATGGCCCGGGAGGGACCGGGGAGCTGTTTTTT
CDR3 protein: CASSQDGPGGTGELFF
clone size: NA
J gene: TRBJ2-2
V gene: TRBV4-2
D gene: TRBD2

CDR3 DNA: TGTGCCAGCAATCCCTACCGGCGCCTGGGGGAGACCCAGTACTTC
CDR3 protein: CASNPYRRLGETQYF
clone size: NA
J gene: TRBJ2-5
V gene: TRBV28
D gene: NA

CDR3 DNA: TGCGCCACCAGCCAGCGGGCGCGCCATACAGGGAAGAACGAGCAGTACTTC
CDR3 protein: CATSQRARHTGKNEQYF
clone size: few
J gene: TRBJ2-7
V gene: TRBV10-2
D gene: NA

CDR3 DNA: TGTGCCACCCTGGGGCTAGGAGCGGAGTTTACAAATGAGCAGTTCTTC
CDR3 protein: CATLGLGAEFTNEQFF
clone size: NA
J gene: TRBJ2-1
V gene: TRBV10-3
D gene: NA

CDR3 DNA: TGTGCCTGGAGTGCAGGGGGCTATGGAAACACCATATATTTT
CDR3 protein: CAWSAGGYGNTIYF
clone size: few
J gene: TRBJ1-3
V gene: TRBV30
D gene: TRBD1

CDR3 DNA: TGTGCCAGCAGTGAACTGGGGAGGGACACTGAAGCTTTCTTT
CDR3 protein: CASSELGRDTEAFF
clone size: NA
J gene: TRBJ1-1
V gene: TRBV25-1
D gene: NA

CDR3 DNA: TGCGCCAGCAGCCCAACACCGACTGTCACAGATACGCAGTATTTT
CDR3 protein: CASSPTPTVTDTQYF
clone size: NA
J gene: TRBJ2-3
V gene: TRBV5-1
D gene: NA

CDR3 DNA: TGTGCCAGCAGCTTATTGGACAGGGAGGGCGAGCAGTACTTC
CDR3 protein: CASSLLDREGEQYF
clone size: NA
J gene: TRBJ2-7
V gene: TRBV7-8
D gene: NA

CDR3 DNA: TGCGCCAGCAGTCATGGGGGGGGCTCGGTGAACACTGAAGCTTTCTTT
CDR3 protein: CASSHGGGSVNTEAFF
clone size: NA
J gene: TRBJ1-1
V gene: TRBV23-1
D gene: NA

CDR3 DNA: TGTGCCAGCAGTTCGTCGTGGCAGGGGGATGCAGATACGCAGTATTTT
CDR3 protein: CASSSSWQGDADTQYF
clone size: NA
J gene: TRBJ2-3
V gene: TRBV6-5
D gene: TRBD1

CDR3 DNA: TGTGCCAGCAGCCGATATAGGACAGGGGCGATCTACGAGCAGTACTTC
CDR3 protein: CASSRYRTGAIYEQYF
clone size: NA
J gene: TRBJ2-7
V gene: TRBV11-1
D gene: TRBD1

CDR3 DNA: TGTGCCAGCAGTCCGAGAATAGCGGGAGGACGCAATGAGCAGTTCTTC
CDR3 protein: CASSPRIAGGRNEQFF
clone size: NA
J gene: TRBJ2-1
V gene: TRBV25-1
D gene: TRBD2

CDR3 DNA: TGTGCCAGCAGTTCCCTCTTATCAGTAAGTGGCAGGGGATTGACTGAAGCTTTCTTT
CDR3 protein: CASSSLLSVSGRGLTEAFF
clone size: once
J gene: TRBJ1-1
V gene: TRBV27
D gene: NA

CDR3 DNA: TGCAGCGCCGACAGGGGAAACACTGAAGCTTTCTTT
CDR3 protein: CSADRGNTEAFF
clone size: NA
J gene: TRBJ1-1
V gene: TRBV29-1
D gene: TRBD1

CDR3 DNA: TGCGCCAGCAGCTTGTTGTGGCCGGCAACTAATGAAAAACTGTTTTTT
CDR3 protein: CASSLLWPATNEKLFF
clone size: NA
J gene: TRBJ1-4
V gene: TRBV5-1
D gene: NA

CDR3 DNA: TGTGCCAGCAGCCAAGATGGGACTAGCGCCTACAATGAGCAGTTCTTC
CDR3 protein: CASSQDGTSAYNEQFF
clone size: many
J gene: TRBJ2-1
V gene: TRBV4-2
D gene: TRBD2

CDR3 DNA: TGTGCCAGCAGTGATTGGACTAGCGGGAGACCCGAGCAGTACTTC
CDR3 protein: CASSDWTSGRPEQYF
clone size: NA
J gene: TRBJ2-7
V gene: TRBV6-4
D gene: TRBD2

CDR3 DNA: TGTGCCAGCAGCATCGGTAGGACCTACGAGCAGTACTTC
CDR3 protein: CASSIGRTYEQYF
clone size: NA
J gene: TRBJ2-7
V gene: TRBV27
D gene: NA

CDR3 DNA: TGTGCCAGCAGTGGGGGTGGCTCAACCTACGAGCAGTACTTC
CDR3 protein: CASSGGGSTYEQYF
clone size: NA
J gene: TRBJ2-7
V gene: TRBV25-1
D gene: NA

CDR3 DNA: TGTGCCAGCAGTATCGGACCTAATCCGTACCAAGAGACCCAGTACTTC
CDR3 protein: CASSIGPNPYQETQYF
clone size: NA
J gene: TRBJ2-5
V gene: TRBV27
D gene: NA

CDR3 DNA: TGTGCCAGCTCACCCTCGCTCGGGACAGGGCACTACGAGCAGTACTTC
CDR3 protein: CASSPSLGTGHYEQYF
clone size: NA
J gene: TRBJ2-7
V gene: TRBV18
D gene: TRBD1

CDR3 DNA: TGCAGTGCTAGAGTTAATGAGCAGTTCTTC
CDR3 protein: CSARVNEQFF
clone size: NA
J gene: TRBJ2-1
V gene: TRBV20-1
D gene: NA

CDR3 DNA: TGTGCCAGCAGTAGGTGCGCAAGTGCTGGAAACACCATATATTTT
CDR3 protein: CASSRCASAGNTIYF
clone size: NA
J gene: TRBJ1-3
V gene: TRBV21-1
D gene: NA

CDR3 DNA: TGTGCCTGGAGTGCCGGGACTAGCGGGAGGAGCTCCTACGAGCAGTACTTC
CDR3 protein: CAWSAGTSGRSSYEQYF
clone size: few
J gene: TRBJ2-7
V gene: TRBV30
D gene: TRBD2

CDR3 DNA: TGTGCCAGCAGTTTATCCTCGGTAGGCAGAGTGGCTTTCTTT
CDR3 protein: CASSLSSVGRVAFF
clone size: NA
J gene: TRBJ1-1
V gene: TRBV27
D gene: NA

CDR3 DNA: TGTGCCAGCAGCCCAGTTTCCATCCTAGCACGGTCGGAGACCCAGTACTTC
CDR3 protein: CASSPVSILARSETQYF
clone size: NA
J gene: TRBJ2-5
V gene: TRBV7-8
D gene: NA

CDR3 DNA: TGTGCCAGCAGCAAGACTAGCGGATGGTCGTTCTTC
CDR3 protein: CASSKTSGWSFF
clone size: NA
J gene: TRBJ2-1
V gene: TRBV21-1
D gene: NA

CDR3 DNA: TGCGCCAGCAGCTTGGCCGAAGCCCGGGCCGAGCAGTACTTC
CDR3 protein: CASSLAEARAEQYF
clone size: NA
J gene: TRBJ2-7
V gene: TRBV5-1
D gene: NA

CDR3 DNA: TGTGCCATCAGTGTGATTGGGACCGTCGGCGGGAGGGCCAGTTGGTTTATTGATGAGCAGTTCTTC
CDR3 protein: CAISVIGTVGGRASWFIDEQFF
clone size: NA
J gene: TRBJ2-1
V gene: TRBV10-3
D gene: TRBD2

CDR3 DNA: TGTGCCAGCAGTGAAAGGACCGGGACTATCCCCTACAATGAGCAGTTCTTC
CDR3 protein: CASSERTGTIPYNEQFF
clone size: many
J gene: TRBJ2-1
V gene: TRBV27
D gene: TRBD2

CDR3 DNA: TGTGCCAGCAGCATAGGGACAGGGGATCAGCCCCAGCATTTT
CDR3 protein: CASSIGTGDQPQHF
clone size: NA
J gene: TRBJ1-5
V gene: TRBV11-3
D gene: TRBD1

CDR3 DNA: TGTGCCAGCAGCCCTAAGGGTGGGAGTGGTTACAATGAGCAGTTCTTC
CDR3 protein: CASSPKGGSGYNEQFF
clone size: NA
J gene: TRBJ2-1
V gene: TRBV7-9
D gene: NA